This TCR beta chain appears in the sequencing data of a study of metastatic and nonmetastatic thyroid tumors. Turning to the study itself: Repertoire data that came from the blood and tumor or nodule tissue of malignant and benign thyroid patients were compared.

Per the study methods: It was from CDR3 differences across clinicopathological groups that a distant-metastasis classifier for papillary thyroid cancer was built. TCRdb used MiXCR to call clones anew from the PCR reads. The V and J calls, along with clone size, are taken from TCRdb and not from the paper's own processing. The top ten clones hold more than 9% of a sample with approximately 34,000 clones, approximately 20% of them seen once. All patients reached thyroid surgery having received no treatment beforehand. Study results and limitations: The reported finding was significantly higher TCR beta diversity in malignant thyroid tumors relative to benign nodules, in blood and tumor.

Notes on this clone: Its antigen is unidentified. At one of its ends the junction is not consistent with the germline gene, which may arise from a read error.

CDR3 length: 18 residues. Germline V gives CDR1 PRHDT, CDR2 FYEKMQ (reference sequence). Sequenced material: blood. This receptor was taken from a female donor with papillary thyroid cancer or a benign thyroid nodule (not recorded which). Some clones in this sample may be carry-over from other donors' samples. The rearrangement links TRBV13 to TRBJ1-1; 10 positions agree with TRBD1. DNA for the CDR3: TGTGCCATCAGCTTAGGCCTTGGGACAGGGGACCTGAACACTGAAGCTTTCTTT. Its protein is CAISLGLGTGDLNTEAFF. Based on the CDR3 plus reference TRBV13 and TRBJ1-1, the full variable domain is AAGVIQSPRHLIKEKRETATLKCYPIPRHDTVYWYQQGPGQDPQFLISFYEKMQSDKGSIPDRFSAQQFSDYHSELNMSSLELGDSALYFCAISLGLGTGDLNTEAFFGQGTRLTVV.